This T cell receptor (beta chain) was recovered during a study of vaccination and CD4 T cells after COVID-19. Sequencing of DNA taken from cultured CD4+ T cells relied on the Oncomine TCR Beta short-read assay. From the PCR reads, TCRdb called clonotypes with MiXCR, one entry per CDR3 protein. The sample holds 24,000 or so distinct CDR3 sequences; roughly 53% are singletons and the top ten take 2.5% to 3%. General study findings and limits: A nonsignificant median increase from 21 to 38 SARS-CoV-2-reactive clonotypes was observed.

Germline V CDR1 and CDR2: KGHDR, SFDVKD. CDR3 length: 13 residues. Trimming cost V 2 bases and J 6 bases; bases outside gene matches: 0. Treatment described: roughly 10-day PBMC culture with coronavirus spike peptide pools or control peptides (ViraFEST assay). Antigen-specific T cells were expanded with peptide pools by ViraFEST, and TCRs were then sequenced. IL-2 (around 10 IU/ml) and peptide pools (roughly 10 ug/ml) were added to cultures of some 2.2 million PBMCs per well. Points on this clonotype: The target antigen is unknown.

Sequencing input: CD4+ T cells from blood, cultured in vitro. This TCR derives from a human donor who had recovered from COVID-19. The rearrangement joins TRBV24-1 to TRBJ2-1, with 7 bases aligning to TRBD1. The CDR3: CATSDYRGNEQFF. The CDR3 DNA sequence: TGTGCCACCAGTGATTACAGGGGCAATGAGCAGTTCTTC.